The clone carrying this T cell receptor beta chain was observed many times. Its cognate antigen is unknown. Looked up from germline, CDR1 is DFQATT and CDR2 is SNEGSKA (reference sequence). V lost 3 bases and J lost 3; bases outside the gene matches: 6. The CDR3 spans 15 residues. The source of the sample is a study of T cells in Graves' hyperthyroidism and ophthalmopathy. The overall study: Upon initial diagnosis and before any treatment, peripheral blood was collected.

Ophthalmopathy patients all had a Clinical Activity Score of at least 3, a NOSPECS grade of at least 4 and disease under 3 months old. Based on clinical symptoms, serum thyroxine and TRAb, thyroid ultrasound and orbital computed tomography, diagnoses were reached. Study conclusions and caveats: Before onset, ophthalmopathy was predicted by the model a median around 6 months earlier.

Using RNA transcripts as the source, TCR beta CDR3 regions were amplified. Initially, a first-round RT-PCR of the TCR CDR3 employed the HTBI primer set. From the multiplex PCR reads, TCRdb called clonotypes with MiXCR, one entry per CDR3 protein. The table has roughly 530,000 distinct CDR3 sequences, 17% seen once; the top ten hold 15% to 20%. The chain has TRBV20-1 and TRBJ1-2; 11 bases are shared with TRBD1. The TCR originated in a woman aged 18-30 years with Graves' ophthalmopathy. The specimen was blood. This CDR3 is CSARDRGRLYYGYTF. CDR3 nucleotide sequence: TGCAGTGCTAGGGACAGGGGGCGTCTTTACTATGGCTACACCTTC.